The rows below give T cell receptor beta chains drawn from one sample of a study of siplizumab effects on memory and regulatory T cells. No antigens are known for them. Some clones are missing from TCRdb's copy, which holds only in-frame ones; the method was immunoSEQ multiplex PCR. The sample holds about 4,500 clones; just under 50% are singletons and the top ten take 3% to 4%. Sequenced sample: CFSE-low (dividing) CD4+ T cells sorted from an allogeneic mixed lymphocyte reaction. These receptors all stem from a human donor in good health; the cells came from an allogeneic mixed lymphocyte reaction. Some clones in this sample may be carry-over from other donors' samples. The conserved cysteine and the conserved F or W are not part of the CDR3 here. The order of the fields is V gene, J gene, D gene, CDR3 protein. The D gene is left open where the match is weak.

>TRBV18|TRBJ1-2|NA
ASSPLGREGGYT
>TRBV6-6|TRBJ1-1|NA
ASSLGGVNTEAF
>TRBV23-1|TRBJ1-4|NA
ASSLPWASTVKKLF
>TRBV27|TRBJ2-5|NA
ASSRQVQETQY
>TRBV10-3|TRBJ1-1|NA
ASKTENTEAF
>TRBV19|TRBJ1-2|NA
ASSPGTGNYGYT
>TRBV2|TRBJ1-1|NA
ASNRDGNTEAF
>TRBV6-4|TRBJ1-1|NA
ASSDPHRGPEEEAF
>TRBV5-1|TRBJ2-5|TRBD1
ASSLTGFQETQY
>TRBV5-1|TRBJ2-7|NA
ASSSTHYEQY
>TRBV5-1|TRBJ2-2|TRBD1
ASSYIRTGTATGELF
>TRBV19|TRBJ1-5|TRBD1
ASSIVGRGAYQPQH
>TRBV19|TRBJ1-1|TRBD1
ASSILRTGTGGMNTEAF
>TRBV6-1|TRBJ1-2|TRBD1
ASSNRGFGYT
>TRBV9|TRBJ2-1|TRBD2
ASSVVGGLAGPEQF
>TRBV5-1|TRBJ2-2|NA
ASSLRGLDTGELF
>TRBV7-9|TRBJ1-1|NA
ASSLGGSEAF
>TRBV7-3|TRBJ1-1|NA
ASSFLETEAF
>TRBV7-2|TRBJ2-7|NA
ASSLGGLGYEQY
>TRBV6-5|TRBJ2-7|TRBD2
ASRSSGRYEQY
>TRBV11-2|TRBJ1-1|NA
ASSQLRGNTEAF
>TRBV9|TRBJ1-1|NA
ASSVGVGTEAF
>TRBV29-1|TRBJ1-1|TRBD1
SVEVQGQGYTEAF
>TRBV7-9|TRBJ2-7|TRBD2
ASSAGYGIAGNLYEQY
>TRBV30|TRBJ1-2|NA
AWSGGQDYGYT
>TRBV10-3|TRBJ1-2|NA
ASSSTRGANYGYT
>TRBV14|TRBJ2-7|TRBD1
ASSPLWTGLSYEQY
>TRBV29-1|TRBJ1-5|NA
SVGSGAGNQPQH
>TRBV6-6|TRBJ2-6|TRBD1
ASSDTGAGANVLT
>TRBV7-9|TRBJ1-1|NA
ASSPRDTEAF
>TRBV5-1|TRBJ2-3|TRBD2
ASSSLAGGPDTQY
>TRBV5-1|TRBJ2-5|TRBD2
ASSWGLAGAGETQY
>TRBV4-1|TRBJ1-1|NA
ASSQGSGTMNTEAF
>TRBV18|TRBJ2-1|NA
ASSPPEGIRGNEQF
>TRBV11-2|TRBJ2-1|NA
ASSLLGYSSYNEQF
>TRBV7-9|TRBJ2-3|TRBD1
ASSTGGIFTDTQY
>TRBV6-5|TRBJ1-1|TRBD1
ASRIARGANTEAF
>TRBV7-9|TRBJ2-7|NA
ASSFGLSYEQY
>TRBV6-6|TRBJ2-7|NA
ASRLIVGYEQY
>TRBV2|TRBJ2-1|NA
ASMRAKGFYNEQF
>TRBV2|TRBJ2-1|NA
ASKTGGLSYNEQF
>TRBV19|TRBJ1-5|NA
ASSRTGSEGNQPQH
>TRBV2|TRBJ2-5|TRBD2
ASTPLGAGGSETQY
>TRBV5-1|TRBJ2-3|NA
ASSQVPGSDTQY
>TRBV6-6|TRBJ2-7|TRBD1
ASRKLDRAAYEQY